This T cell receptor beta chain derives from a study of Ad26.COV2.S vaccination and SARS-CoV-2 variants. Study details: COV1001, an Ad26.COV2.S trial, supplied this vaccine-arm donor. General study points: Vaccine and placebo groups showed comparable non-spike TCR breadth.

Produced via immunoSEQ multiplex PCR; TCRdb's table is partial and in-frame only. The data show some 250,000 clones, roughly 90% seen once. Notes on this clone: Its antigen is undetermined.

Germline V lookup: CDR1 KGHSH, CDR2 LQKENI. Trimming took off 9 bases at V and 9 bases at J, with 21 bases between the two ends. The CDR3 covers 14 residues. Sample treatment: some 20 received Ad26.COV2.S at low or high dose, single or two shots; about five received placebo; per-sample allocation not given. It was on day 63 after the first vaccine or placebo injection that samples were taken. The chain is built from TRBV18 and TRBJ1-5; D uncertain. The sequencing used peripheral blood, collected in a trial of Ad26.COV2.S vaccine versus placebo. This sequence originates from a person between 18 and 65 years old who received the Ad26.COV2.S COVID-19 vaccine or a placebo. The chain's CDR3 is CASSTSPLPGPQHF. The CDR3, as DNA: TGTGCCAGTTCTACATCCCCACTTCCTGGGCCCCAGCATTTT.